These 8 T cell receptor beta chains share one sample of origin, sequenced in a study of persistence of HIV-infected CD4 T cells. Cells were stimulated with CMV-infected fibroblast lysates at roughly 9.1 ug/mL. CD4+ T cells upregulating both CD40 ligand and CD69 were sorted as responding cells. Their cognate antigens are unknown. Sequencing used immunoSEQ version 4 in survey mode. TCRdb's copy holds only in-frame clones and misses some; the assay was immunoSEQ multiplex PCR. The table records 10,000 to 15,000 clones, approximately 71% of them present only once. The source material was CD4+ T cells sorted from PBMCs after roughly 17-hour stimulation, sampled from a patient who received antiretroviral therapy. The receptors originated from an adult man with HIV who was CMV-seropositive.

Points on this clone: Other DNA sequences in the sample encode the same CDR3. The chain couples TRBV18 to TRBJ2-1; D tentatively reads TRBD1 or TRBD2 (5 bases each). V lost 3 bases and J lost 7, with 7 bases in between. CDR1 is KGHSH, CDR2 LQKENI, per germline. The CDR3 runs 12 residues. The CDR3 DNA follows: TGTGCCAGCTCACCCGGGGCAAATGAGCAGTTCTTC. Protein sequence: CASSPGANEQFF. Drawing the rest from reference TRBV18 and TRBJ2-1, the complete variable domain is NAGVMQNPRHLVRRRGQEARLRCSPMKGHSHVYWYRQLPEEGLKFMVYLQKENIIDESGMPKERFSAEFPKEGPSILRIQQVVRGDSAAYFCASSPGANEQFFGPGTRLTVL.

The chain carries TRBV5-1 and TRBJ2-3; TRBD2 matches at 9 bases. This CDR3 contains 18 residues. The V and J ends lost 0 bases and 2 bases, in that order; junction bases with no gene match: 10. Germline values: CDR1 SGHRS, CDR2 YFSETQ. The CDR3 region is CASSLDGLAGAPTDTQYF. The CDR3 DNA reads TGCGCCAGCAGCTTGGATGGGTTAGCGGGGGCTCCCACAGATACGCAGTATTTT.

The rearrangement links TRBV5-1 to TRBJ2-1, with D maybe TRBD1 (5 bases). V lost 4 bases and J 4 bases, leaving 12 bases between the germline ends. There are 14 residues in the CDR3. CDR1 is SGHRS, CDR2 YFSETQ, per germline. CDR3 nucleotides: TGCGCCAGCAGCCCATTAACAGGATACAATGAGCAGTTCTTC. The encoded protein is CASSPLTGYNEQFF. The whole variable domain, filled in from reference TRBV5-1 and TRBJ2-1, reads KAGVTQTPRYLIKTRGQQVTLSCSPISGHRSVSWYQQTPGQGLQFLFEYFSETQRNKGNFPGRFSGRQFSNSRSEMNVSTLELGDSALYLCASSPLTGYNEQFFGPGTRLTVL.

This rearrangement joins TRBV6-1 to TRBJ1-1; possible D gene TRBD1, 5 bases. Germline loops: CDR1 MNHNS, CDR2 SASEGT. There are 16 residues in the CDR3. V lost 2 bases and J lost 1, with 14 bases in between. CDR3 in amino acids: CASSENWGSENTEAFF. The DNA of the CDR3 is TGTGCCAGCAGTGAAAACTGGGGCAGCGAGAACACTGAAGCTTTCTTT.

The chain uses TRBV6-5 and TRBJ1-2; 8 positions match TRBD1. The J segment lost 8 bases and the V segment lost 4 bases, leaving 15 bases of the junction unmatched. CDR3 length equals 16 residues. CDR1 is MNHEY, CDR2 SVGAGI, per germline. The CDR3 DNA reads as TGTGCCAGCAGTTTTCCCGGGACAGGAAGGTCCGTCGGCTACACCTTC. Its translation: CASSFPGTGRSVGYTF.

The sample holds one count of this clone. This rearrangement joins TRBV12-5 to TRBJ1-1, with D unclear. CDR1 LGHNT and CDR2 FRNRAP come from the germline V gene. The ends were cut back, 1 base at V and 6 bases at J, with 15 bases in the middle. CDR3 size: 15 residues. The CDR3 DNA follows: TGTGCTAGTGGTTTGGGGAACGGTTGGTTGCCTGAAGCTTTCTTT. Its protein is CASGLGNGWLPEAFF.

The sample holds a few counts of this clone. The chain has TRBV10-1 and TRBJ2-4; 9 bases line up with TRBD1. The trim removed 5 bases at V and 7 bases at J, leaving 3 bases unmatched. This CDR3 is built from 13 residues. Looked up from germline, CDR1 is WNHNN and CDR2 is SYGVQD (reference sequence). As DNA, the CDR3 is TGCGCCAGCAGTAGGGACAGGGATAACATTCAGTACTTC. This translates into CASSRDRDNIQYF.

The count of this clone is one. The chain combines TRBV29-1 with TRBJ1-2, with a tentative D call TRBD1 (6 bases). The V end lost 5 bases, the J end lost 4 bases, and 17 bases lay between the germline ends. This CDR3 is built from 14 residues. Germline loops: CDR1 SQVTM, CDR2 ANQGSEA. CDR3 DNA: TGCAGCGTTAGAGTTAGGGGGACACTCTATGGCTACACCTTC. Translated: CSVRVRGTLYGYTF.